These 10 T cell receptor beta chains were all obtained from the same sample, sequenced in a study of T-cell reconstitution after alpha-beta-depleted transplantation in children listed by TCRdb under 2016. To prepare the library, PCR was applied. Sequencing was carried out with an Illumina HiSeq 2500. To normalize quantification of the TCRbeta repertoire, the TCR libraries were built with molecular barcoding that relied on unique molecular identifiers. The raw public data were reprocessed by TCRdb itself: fastp quality trimming at Q25, MiXCR clonotype calling, in-frame beta chains only. Each CDR3 protein gets just one entry, which takes the most common genes and DNA from the rows behind it. The sample includes around 200,000 distinct CDR3 sequences, with 11% observed a single time. The ten largest clones add up to approximately 28% of the sample. The sample's treatment or condition label is to be understood as: allogeneic hematopoietic cell transplantation with graft depleted of TCRalphabeta T cells and CD19 B cells.

Specimen: PBMCs, collected before TCRalphabeta/CD19-depleted stem cell transplant. Receptor source: a child under two years old with acute myeloid leukemia, due to receive a stem cell transplant.

The chain combines TRBV6-2 or TRBV6-3 with TRBJ2-7; D possibly corresponds to TRBD1 (6 bases). Trimming removed 2 bases from V and 6 bases from J, with 17 bases in between. Germline V lookup: CDR1 MNHEY, CDR2 SVGEGT. The CDR3 is made up of 15 amino acids. The CDR3 DNA sequence: TGTGCCAGCAGTTACCAACCCAAACAGGGACGCGAGCAGTACTTC. Its protein product is CASSYQPKQGREQYF.

In its sample, this clonotype was seen many times. This chain uses TRBV7-3 with TRBJ2-1; D is ambiguous. The CDR3 consists of 13 residues. V was shortened by 2 bases and J by 6 bases, with 8 bases between the two germline ends. Germline loops: CDR1 SGHTA, CDR2 FQGTGA. This chain's CDR3 is CASSLVNSNEQFF. The CDR3 nucleotides are TGTGCCAGCAGCTTAGTTAATAGCAATGAGCAGTTCTTC.

This clonotype was recorded many times. In DNA, the CDR3 is TGTGCCAGCAGCAAAGATGGGACACCCCCCTCTGGGGCCAACGTCCTGACTTTC. Its translation is CASSKDGTPPSGANVLTF. The chain employs TRBV21-1 and TRBJ2-6; the tabulated D call, TRBD1, remains unverified against the DNA. TRBV21-1 is a recognized pseudogene. The CDR3 runs to 18 residues.

In this sample, this clonotype turned up many times. The chain recombines TRBV19 with TRBJ1-2, with 7 bases aligning to TRBD1. Germline CDR1 and CDR2: LNHDA and SQIVND (reference sequence). The CDR3 has 15 amino acids. The trim removed 3 bases at V and 2 bases at J, leaving 6 bases unmatched. CDR3 protein: CASSIVEGGNYGYTF. CDR3 nucleotide sequence: TGTGCCAGTAGTATTGTGGAAGGGGGCAACTATGGCTACACCTTC.

The rearrangement links TRBV27 to TRBJ1-1; D uncertain. The V gene's germline CDR1 is MNHEY and CDR2 SMNVEV (reference sequence). The V and J ends lost 6 bases and 1 base respectively, with 9 bases between them. CDR3 size: 13 residues. The CDR3 DNA reads as TGTGCCAGCAGACCCCTTCAGAACACTGAAGCTTTCTTT. Protein: CASRPLQNTEAFF.

This clonotype has a single count. The rearrangement joins TRBV28 to TRBJ2-3; D not resolved. Between the trimmed V and J ends, which lost 9 bases and 5 bases, there was a span of 18 bases. The germline CDR1 and CDR2 sequences are MDHEN and SYDVKM. The CDR3 totals 14 residues. For the CDR3, the DNA is TGTGCCAGGGGCCCCGGGCGCCTCAGAGATACGCAGTATTTT. Amino acid sequence: CARGPGRLRDTQYF.

As for this clonotype: A much larger clone lies a single base off, so this may be a read error. The chain couples TRBV5-6 to TRBJ1-2, with 7 bases that match TRBD1. Germline CDR1 and CDR2: SGHDT and YYEEEE. With V trimmed by 6 bases and J by 8 bases, 10 bases remained unmatched. The CDR3 runs to 13 residues. The CDR3 loop is CASIMMRGGGYTF. As DNA, the CDR3 is TGTGCCAGCATCATGATGAGAGGGGGCGGCTACACCTTC.

In this sample, this clonotype turned up many times. V and J are TRBV3-1 and TRBJ2-7; the match to TRBD2 covers 10 bases. This CDR3 region has 15 residues. The J segment lost 3 bases and the V segment lost 5 bases, leaving 7 bases of the junction unmatched. In germline, CDR1 is LGHDT, CDR2 YNNKEL (reference sequence). CDR3: CASSAGLAVFYEQYF. CDR3 nucleotides: TGTGCCAGCAGCGCTGGACTAGCGGTTTTCTACGAGCAGTACTTC.

Many counts were recorded for this clonotype. A much larger clonotype is one base distant, so this may be a read error. In DNA, the CDR3 is TGTGCCAGCAGCCCGACGAACACTGAAGCTTTCTTT. This gives the protein CASSPTNTEAFF. The gene calls are TRBV7-9 and TRBJ1-1; no firm D call. This CDR3 is 12 amino acids long. Trimming shortened V by 5 bases and J by 1 base, and 5 bases separated the two germline ends. Germline CDR1 is SEHNR and CDR2 is FQNEAQ (reference sequence).

This clonotype has a count of ten or more. The chain joins TRBV6-1 to TRBJ2-4; tentative D call: TRBD2 (5 bases). Looked up from germline, CDR1 is MNHNS and CDR2 is SASEGT. The V gene lost 3 bases and the J gene lost 2 bases, with 8 bases spanning the gap. The CDR3 totals 14 residues. The CDR3 DNA reads TGTGCCAGCAGTGACGACTACTCCAAAAACATTCAGTACTTC. Protein sequence: CASSDDYSKNIQYF.